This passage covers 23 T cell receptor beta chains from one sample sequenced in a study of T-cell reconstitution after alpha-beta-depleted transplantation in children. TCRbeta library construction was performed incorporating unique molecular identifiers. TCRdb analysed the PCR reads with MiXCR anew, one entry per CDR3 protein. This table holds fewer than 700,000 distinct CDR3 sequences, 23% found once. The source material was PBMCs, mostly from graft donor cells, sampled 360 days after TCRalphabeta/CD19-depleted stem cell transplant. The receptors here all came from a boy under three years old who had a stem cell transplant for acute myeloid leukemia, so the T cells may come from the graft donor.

The CDR3 spells CASSLPAGIRDTQYF. The CDR3 DNA reads TGTGCCAGCAGCCTCCCAGCGGGGATTCGAGATACGCAGTATTTT. V gene TRBV6-5 combines with J gene TRBJ2-3; 7 bases map to TRBD2. V gave up 6 bases and J gave up 5 bases; unmatched junction bases: 11. The V gene's germline CDR1 is MNHEY and CDR2 SVGAGI. The CDR3 is 15 residues long.

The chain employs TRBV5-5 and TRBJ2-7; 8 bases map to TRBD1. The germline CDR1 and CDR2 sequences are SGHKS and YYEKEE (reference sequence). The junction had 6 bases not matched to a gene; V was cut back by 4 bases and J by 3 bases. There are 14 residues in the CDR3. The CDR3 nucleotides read TGTGCCAGCAGCGAAGGGACAGGTTACTACGAGCAGTACGTC. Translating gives CASSEGTGYYEQYV.

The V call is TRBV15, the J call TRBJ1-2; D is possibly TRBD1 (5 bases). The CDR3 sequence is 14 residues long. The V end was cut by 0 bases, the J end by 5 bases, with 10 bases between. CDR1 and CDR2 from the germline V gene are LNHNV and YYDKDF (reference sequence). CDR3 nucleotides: TGTGCCACCAGCAGAGATACCAGGGTTTATGGCTACACCTTC. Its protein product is CATSRDTRVYGYTF. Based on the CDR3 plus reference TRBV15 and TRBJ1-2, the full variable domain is DAMVIQNPRYQVTQFGKPVTLSCSQTLNHNVMYWYQQKSSQAPKLLFHYYDKDFNNEADTPDNFQSRRPNTSFCFLDIRSPGLGDTAMYLCATSRDTRVYGYTFGSGTRLTVV.

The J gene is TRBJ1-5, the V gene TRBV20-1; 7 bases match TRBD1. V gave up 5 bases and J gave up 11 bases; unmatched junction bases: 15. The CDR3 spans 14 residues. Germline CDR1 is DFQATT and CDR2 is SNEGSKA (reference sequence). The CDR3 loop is CSAQRPQGLWAQHF. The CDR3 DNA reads TGCAGTGCTCAGAGACCACAGGGGTTATGGGCCCAGCATTTT.

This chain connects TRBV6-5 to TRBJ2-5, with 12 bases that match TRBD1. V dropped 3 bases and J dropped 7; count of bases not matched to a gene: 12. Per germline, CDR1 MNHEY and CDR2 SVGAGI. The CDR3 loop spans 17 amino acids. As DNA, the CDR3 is TGTGCCAGCAGTTATGGTTGGGACAGGGGGCGGATGGGGACCCAGTACTTC. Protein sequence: CASSYGWDRGRMGTQYF.

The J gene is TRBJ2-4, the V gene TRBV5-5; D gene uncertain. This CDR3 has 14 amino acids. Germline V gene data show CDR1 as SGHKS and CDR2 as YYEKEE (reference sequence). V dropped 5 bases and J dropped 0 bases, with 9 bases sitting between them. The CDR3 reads CASSPQVAKNIQYF. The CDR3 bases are TGTGCCAGCAGTCCTCAGGTAGCCAAAAACATTCAGTACTTC.

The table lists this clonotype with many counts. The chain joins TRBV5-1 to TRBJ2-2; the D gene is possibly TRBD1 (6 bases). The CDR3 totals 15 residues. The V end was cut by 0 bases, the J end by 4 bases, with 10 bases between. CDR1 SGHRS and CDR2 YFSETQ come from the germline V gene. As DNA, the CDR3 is TGCGCCAGCAGCTTGGTTGGGGGCAGCACCGGGGAGCTGTTTTTT. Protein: CASSLVGGSTGELFF.

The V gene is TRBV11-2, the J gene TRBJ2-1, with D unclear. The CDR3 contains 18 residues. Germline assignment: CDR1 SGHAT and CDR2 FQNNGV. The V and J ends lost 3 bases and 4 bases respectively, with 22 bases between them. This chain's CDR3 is CASSLTYLRITPYNEQFF. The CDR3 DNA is TGTGCCAGCAGCTTGACCTACCTGCGGATTACCCCTTACAATGAGCAGTTCTTC. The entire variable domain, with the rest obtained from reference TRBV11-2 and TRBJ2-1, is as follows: EAGVAQSPRYKIIEKRQSVAFWCNPISGHATLYWYQQILGQGPKLLIQFQNNGVVDDSQLPKDRFSAERLKGVDSTLKIQPAKLEDSAVYLCASSLTYLRITPYNEQFFGPGTRLTVL.

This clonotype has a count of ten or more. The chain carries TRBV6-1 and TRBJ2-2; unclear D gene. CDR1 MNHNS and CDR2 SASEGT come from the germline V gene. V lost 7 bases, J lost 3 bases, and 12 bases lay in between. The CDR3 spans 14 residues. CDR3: CASTPYLDTGELFF. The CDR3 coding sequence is TGTGCCAGCACCCCATATCTGGACACCGGGGAGCTGTTTTTT.

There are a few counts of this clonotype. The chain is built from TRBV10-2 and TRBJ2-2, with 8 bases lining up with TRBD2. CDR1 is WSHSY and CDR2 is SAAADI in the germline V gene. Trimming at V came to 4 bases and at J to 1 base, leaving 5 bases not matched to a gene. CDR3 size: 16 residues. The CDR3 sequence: CASSGQRGKNTGELFF. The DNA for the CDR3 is TGCGCCAGCAGTGGCCAGCGGGGGAAGAACACCGGGGAGCTGTTTTTT.

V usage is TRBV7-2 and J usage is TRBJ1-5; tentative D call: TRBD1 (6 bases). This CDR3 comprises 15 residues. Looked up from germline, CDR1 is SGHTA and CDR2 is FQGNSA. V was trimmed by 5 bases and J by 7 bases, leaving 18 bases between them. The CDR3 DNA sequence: TGTGCCAGCAGCGAAAGGGGGGGCGCACGGCAGCCCCAGCATTTT. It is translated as CASSERGGARQPQHF. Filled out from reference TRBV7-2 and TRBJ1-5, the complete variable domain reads GAGVSQSPSNKVTEKGKDVELRCDPISGHTALYWYRQSLGQGLEFLIYFQGNSAPDKSGLPSDRFSAERTGGSVSTLTIQRTQQEDSAVYLCASSERGGARQPQHFGDGTRLSIL.

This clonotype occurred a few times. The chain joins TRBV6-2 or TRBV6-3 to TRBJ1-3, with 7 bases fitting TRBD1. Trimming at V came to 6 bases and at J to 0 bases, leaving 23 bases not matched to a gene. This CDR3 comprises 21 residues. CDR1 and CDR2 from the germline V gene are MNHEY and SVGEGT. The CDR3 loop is CASSARDPGQITIGSGNTIYF. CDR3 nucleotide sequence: TGTGCCAGCAGCGCGAGGGACCCGGGACAGATAACTATAGGCTCTGGAAACACCATATATTTT.

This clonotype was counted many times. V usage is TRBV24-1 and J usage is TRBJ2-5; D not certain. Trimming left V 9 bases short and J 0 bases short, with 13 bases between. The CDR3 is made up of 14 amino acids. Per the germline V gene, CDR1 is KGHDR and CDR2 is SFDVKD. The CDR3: CATQDSTYQETQYF. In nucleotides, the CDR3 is TGTGCCACCCAAGATTCTACGTACCAAGAGACCCAGTACTTC.

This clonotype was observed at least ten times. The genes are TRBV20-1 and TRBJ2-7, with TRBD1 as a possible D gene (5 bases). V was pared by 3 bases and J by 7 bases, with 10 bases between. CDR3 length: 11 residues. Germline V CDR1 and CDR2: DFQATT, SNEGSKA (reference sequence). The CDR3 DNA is TGCAGTGCTAGCACCAGGGTAGAGCAGTACGTC. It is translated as CSASTRVEQYV.

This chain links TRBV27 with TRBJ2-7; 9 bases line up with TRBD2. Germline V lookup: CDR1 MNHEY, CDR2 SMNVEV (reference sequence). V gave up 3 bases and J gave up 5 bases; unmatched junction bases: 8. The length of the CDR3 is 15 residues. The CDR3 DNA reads TGTGCCAGCAGTTTCGCGGGGGGGCCGTTCCACGAGCAGTACGTC. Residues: CASSFAGGPFHEQYV.

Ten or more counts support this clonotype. The CDR3 spells CASSRIRGVTDTQYF. The CDR3 DNA reads TGTGCCAGCAGCCGGATCCGGGGGGTCACAGATACGCAGTATTTT. The chain joins TRBV7-2 to TRBJ2-3, with 7 nucleotides matching TRBD2. Germline V gives CDR1 SGHTA, CDR2 FQGNSA. The trim removed 5 bases at V and 2 bases at J, leaving 7 bases unmatched. The CDR3 length is 15 residues.

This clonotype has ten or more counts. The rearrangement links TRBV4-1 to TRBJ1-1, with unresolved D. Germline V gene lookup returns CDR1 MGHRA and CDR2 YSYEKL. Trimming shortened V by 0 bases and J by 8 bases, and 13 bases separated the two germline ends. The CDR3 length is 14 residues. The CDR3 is CASSQDLGFREAFF. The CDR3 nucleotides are TGCGCCAGCAGCCAAGATTTAGGGTTCAGGGAAGCTTTCTTT.

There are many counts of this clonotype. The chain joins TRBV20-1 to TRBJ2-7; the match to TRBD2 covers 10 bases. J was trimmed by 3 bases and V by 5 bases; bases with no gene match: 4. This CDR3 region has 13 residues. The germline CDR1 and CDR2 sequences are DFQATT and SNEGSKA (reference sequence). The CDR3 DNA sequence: TGCAGTGCTGCCGGGACTAGCGTCTACGAGCAGTACGTC. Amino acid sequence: CSAAGTSVYEQYV.

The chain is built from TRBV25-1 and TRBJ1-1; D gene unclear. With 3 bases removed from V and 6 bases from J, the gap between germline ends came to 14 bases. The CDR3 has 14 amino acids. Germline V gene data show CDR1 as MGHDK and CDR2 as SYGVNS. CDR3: CASSEDENLAEAFF. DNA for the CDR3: TGTGCCAGCAGTGAGGACGAAAATCTCGCTGAAGCTTTCTTT.

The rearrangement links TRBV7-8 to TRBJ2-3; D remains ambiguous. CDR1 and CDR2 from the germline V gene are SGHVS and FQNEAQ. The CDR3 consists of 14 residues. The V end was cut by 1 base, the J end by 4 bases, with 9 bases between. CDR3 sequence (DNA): TGTGCCAGCAGCTTAGGGCACCTCCCAGATACGCAGTATTTT. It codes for CASSLGHLPDTQYF.

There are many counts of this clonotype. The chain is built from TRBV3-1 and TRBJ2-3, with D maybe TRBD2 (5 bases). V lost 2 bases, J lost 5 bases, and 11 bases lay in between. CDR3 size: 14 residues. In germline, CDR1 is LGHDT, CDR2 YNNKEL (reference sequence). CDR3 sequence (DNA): TGTGCCAGCAGCCAATCTGAGAGGGTAGATACGCAGTATTTT. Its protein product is CASSQSERVDTQYF.

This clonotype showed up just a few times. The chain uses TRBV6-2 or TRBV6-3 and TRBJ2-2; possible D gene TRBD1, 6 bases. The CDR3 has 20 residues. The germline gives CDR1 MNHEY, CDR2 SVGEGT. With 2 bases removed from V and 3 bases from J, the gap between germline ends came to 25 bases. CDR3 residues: CASSYPIWGHHAIDTGELFF. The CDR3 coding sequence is TGTGCCAGCAGTTACCCGATCTGGGGACACCATGCGATCGACACCGGGGAGCTGTTTTTT.

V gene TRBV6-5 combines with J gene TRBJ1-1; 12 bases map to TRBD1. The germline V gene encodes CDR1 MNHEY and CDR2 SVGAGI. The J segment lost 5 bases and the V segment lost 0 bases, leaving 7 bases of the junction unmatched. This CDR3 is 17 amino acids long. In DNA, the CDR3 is TGTGCCAGCAGTTACTCGGGACAGGGGGCGTGGGGTACTGAAGCTTTCTTT. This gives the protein CASSYSGQGAWGTEAFF.